A selection of T cell receptor beta chains follows, all from one sample in a study of T cells after yellow fever vaccination. One entry per CDR3 protein, called by TCRdb with MiXCR from the 5' RACE reads. This sample has approximately 340,000 distinct CDR3 sequences; roughly 8.7% occur once, and the top ten carry more than 15%. The input for sequencing was PBMCs, taken on the day of the first yellow fever vaccination. These receptors were taken from a man aged 18 to 29 who received the YFV17D yellow fever vaccine. CDR3s include the opening cysteine and the closing phenylalanine or tryptophan. A D gene is named only where the DNA matches it firmly. A row's size may be missing; if present it is once, few, many or a size class.

size	J	D	V	CDR3	DNA
.	TRBJ2-1	.	TRBV4-1	CASSQAGLVLYNEQFF	TGCGCCAGCAGCCAAGCCGGGCTAGTGCTATACAATGAGCAGTTCTTC
.	TRBJ1-2	TRBD1	TRBV7-9	CASSRDRASFSNYGYTF	TGTGCCAGCAGCCGCGACAGGGCTTCCTTCTCTAACTATGGCTACACCTTC
few	TRBJ2-3	TRBD2	TRBV4-1	CASSPQLAGVADTQYF	TGCGCCAGCAGCCCCCAACTAGCGGGGGTAGCAGATACGCAGTATTTT
few	TRBJ2-1	.	TRBV5-5	CASSLAVSPNEQFF	TGTGCCAGCAGCTTGGCCGTTAGTCCCAATGAGCAGTTCTTC
many	TRBJ2-4	.	TRBV7-9	CASSFEPLGAKNIQYF	TGTGCCAGCAGCTTCGAACCTTTGGGGGCCAAAAACATTCAGTACTTC
.	TRBJ1-5	.	TRBV7-2	CASSPRGSDQPQHF	TGTGCCAGCAGCCCCCGGGGGTCAGATCAGCCCCAGCATTTT
many	TRBJ2-5	TRBD2	TRBV7-8	CASSFGLAGGEETQYF	TGTGCCAGCAGCTTTGGACTAGCGGGGGGGGAGGAGACCCAGTACTTC
.	TRBJ2-5	TRBD2	TRBV6-1	CASSGGTSVQETQYF	TGTGCCAGCAGTGGCGGGACTAGCGTACAAGAGACCCAGTACTTC
few	TRBJ2-7	TRBD1	TRBV4-3	CASSQSPGQGPYEQYF	TGCGCCAGCAGCCAATCCCCGGGACAGGGACCCTACGAGCAGTACTTC
few	TRBJ2-6	.	TRBV6-2/TRBV6-3	CASRTGGTGANVLTF	TGTGCCAGCAGAACAGGCGGGACTGGGGCCAACGTCCTGACTTTC
.	TRBJ1-5	.	TRBV19	CASKLQGHGNQPQHF	TGTGCCAGTAAACTACAGGGCCATGGCAATCAGCCCCAGCATTTT
few	TRBJ2-7	.	TRBV5-5	CASSLSAGPFYEQYF	TGTGCCAGCAGCTTGAGTGCAGGACCGTTTTACGAGCAGTACTTC
many	TRBJ2-6	.	TRBV12-3/TRBV12-4	CASAMAGSSGANVLTF	TGTGCCAGCGCCATGGCAGGGAGCTCTGGGGCCAACGTCCTGACTTTC
.	TRBJ1-2	.	TRBV9	CASSGSTLDYGYTF	TGTGCCAGCAGCGGGAGCACCCTTGACTATGGCTACACCTTC
.	TRBJ2-3	.	TRBV9	CASSAGRGDTQYF	TGTGCCAGCAGCGCCGGACGGGGAGATACGCAGTATTTT
few	TRBJ2-7	TRBD1	TRBV6-5	CASSYSGTGFVYEQYF	TGTGCCAGCAGTTACTCCGGGACAGGGTTCGTCTACGAGCAGTACTTC